The next 21 T cell receptor beta chains were all read from a single sample in a study of shared clonotypes between healthy human individuals. Assay used: immunoSEQ multiplex PCR; TCRdb lists only in-frame clones, some missing. This table holds more than 450,000 clones, approximately 85% found once. The sequencing input was PBMCs. These TCRs come from a woman aged 40 to 55 in good health. Some clones in this sample may be carry-over from other donors' samples.

The chain links TRBV7-2 to TRBJ1-1; D is perhaps TRBD1 (5 bases). Germline loops: CDR1 SGHTA, CDR2 FQGNSA. V lost 5 bases and J lost 4, with 20 bases in between. The CDR3 extends over 16 amino acids. In DNA form, the CDR3 reads TGTGCCAGCAGCGTACCACCAGGGCTCAGTGGCACTGAAGCTTTCTTT. Amino acid sequence: CASSVPPGLSGTEAFF.

This clone was observed many times. This sequence joins TRBV6-4 and TRBJ2-1, with 7 bases matching TRBD2. CDR1 and CDR2 from the germline V gene are MRHNA and SNTAGT. V lost 2 bases, J lost 6 bases, and 4 bases stayed unmatched. This CDR3 is 14 amino acids long. The CDR3 DNA reads as TGTGCCAGCAGTGACGGGTGGGAGGGCAATGAGCAGTTCTTC. The encoded protein is CASSDGWEGNEQFF.

In its sample, this clone was seen a few times. The chain uses TRBV15 and TRBJ2-5; D is possibly TRBD1 or TRBD2 (5 bases each). Trimming shortened V by 1 base and J by 5 bases, and 5 bases separated the two germline ends. CDR1 is LNHNV, CDR2 YYDKDF, per germline (reference sequence). The CDR3 has 12 amino acids. CDR3 DNA sequence: TGTGCCACCAGCAGAGGGGGGGAGACCCAGTACTTC. Protein product: CATSRGGETQYF. The full variable domain, completed using reference TRBV15 and TRBJ2-5, is DAMVIQNPRYQVTQFGKPVTLSCSQTLNHNVMYWYQQKSSQAPKLLFHYYDKDFNNEADTPDNFQSRRPNTSFCFLDIRSPGLGDTAMYLCATSRGGETQYFGPGTRLLVL.

The sample holds a few counts of this clone. The chain is built from TRBV10-2 and TRBJ1-5; D not resolved. The CDR3 spans 13 residues. Trimming removed 2 bases at V and 2 bases at J, with 4 bases between. Germline-derived CDR1 and CDR2 are WSHSY and SAAADI. This chain's CDR3 is CASSENGNQPQHF. CDR3 DNA sequence: TGCGCCAGCAGTGAGAATGGCAATCAGCCCCAGCATTTT.

Comment on this clone: The same CDR3 can be traced to other DNA sequences in this sample. The chain uses TRBV28 and TRBJ2-7; TRBD1 matches 8 bases. The CDR3 totals 13 residues. The junction had 0 bases not matched to a gene; V was cut back by 3 bases and J by 2 bases. Germline values: CDR1 MDHEN, CDR2 SYDVKM. CDR3 nucleotides: TGTGCCAGCAGTTTGACAGGGGCCTACGAGCAGTACTTC. Residues: CASSLTGAYEQYF.

This clone was seen only once. Written as DNA, the CDR3 is TGTGCCAGCTCACCACAAAGCGGGTCCTACGAGCAGTACTTC. Protein product: CASSPQSGSYEQYF. V gene TRBV18 combines with J gene TRBJ2-7, with D possibly being TRBD2 (6 bases). Germline V gives CDR1 KGHSH, CDR2 LQKENI. V dropped 1 base and J dropped 1 base, with 8 bases sitting between them. This CDR3 spans 14 amino acids.

The V call is TRBV5-6, the J call TRBJ2-1, with 8 bases fitting TRBD1. CDR1 SGHDT and CDR2 YYEEEE come from the germline V gene. CDR3 length: 17 amino acids. V dropped 4 bases and J dropped 7; count of bases not matched to a gene: 16. The CDR3 nucleotides read TGTGCCAGCAGCCTTCCCGGACAGGGCCGAAAGGGGAATGAGCAGTTCTTC. It encodes CASSLPGQGRKGNEQFF.

V gene TRBV11-2 combines with J gene TRBJ2-1; 11 nucleotides line up with TRBD2. V shed 0 bases and J 4 bases; nucleotides not matched to a gene: 8. This CDR3 contains 18 residues. Germline assignment: CDR1 SGHAT and CDR2 FQNNGV. CDR3 in DNA: TGTGCCAGCAGCTTAGATTCGGGTAGCGGGAGGGTTTACAATGAGCAGTTCTTC. Translating gives CASSLDSGSGRVYNEQFF.

The V gene is TRBV7-2, the J gene TRBJ2-1, with TRBD2 matching over 7 bases. Germline trimming cut 8 bases from V and 6 bases from J; bases unmatched to any gene: 13. The V gene's germline CDR1 is SGHTA and CDR2 FQGNSA. This CDR3 is built from 15 residues. Here the CDR3 DNA reads TGTGCCAGCGGGTTCCCAGCTAGCGGTTTCAATGAGCAGTTCTTC. Amino acids: CASGFPASGFNEQFF. Full variable domain (outside the CDR3, taken from reference TRBV7-2 and TRBJ2-1): GAGVSQSPSNKVTEKGKDVELRCDPISGHTALYWYRQSLGQGLEFLIYFQGNSAPDKSGLPSDRFSAERTGGSVSTLTIQRTQQEDSAVYLCASGFPASGFNEQFFGPGTRLTVL.

The sample holds one count of this clone. The chain carries TRBV5-1 and TRBJ2-7, with TRBD1 matching 9 bases. J was trimmed by 1 base and V by 0 bases; bases with no gene match: 8. This CDR3 is 17 amino acids long. Germline CDR1 SGHRS, CDR2 YFSETQ. In DNA, the CDR3 is TGCGCCAGCAGCTTGGAACCTCCGGGACAGGGATCCTACGAGCAGTACTTC. Its protein is CASSLEPPGQGSYEQYF.

The chain combines TRBV5-1 with TRBJ2-3; 8 bases agree with TRBD1. CDR3 length: 16 residues. The germline V gene has CDR1 SGHRS and CDR2 YFSETQ. Trimming at V came to 4 bases and at J to 3 bases, leaving 10 bases not matched to a gene. CDR3 loop: CASSRGQGFGTDTQYF. The CDR3 DNA reads as TGCGCCAGCAGCCGCGGACAGGGATTCGGGACAGATACGCAGTATTTT.

The rearrangement links TRBV6-5 to TRBJ2-7, with D possibly matching TRBD1 (7 bases). Germline V gene sequence: CDR1 MNHEY, CDR2 SVGAGI. The CDR3 is 15 residues long. V dropped 0 bases and J dropped 3 bases, with 12 bases sitting between them. The CDR3 DNA sequence: TGTGCCAGCAGTTACTCTTGGCAGGGGGGCTACGAGCAGTACTTC. Translation: CASSYSWQGGYEQYF.

The chain uses TRBV10-1 and TRBJ2-3; D might be TRBD2 (6 bases). The CDR3 has 18 amino acids. Germline V gene sequence: CDR1 WNHNN, CDR2 SYGVQD (reference sequence). V lost 8 bases and J 5 bases, leaving 29 bases between the germline ends. The CDR3 DNA follows: TGCGCCAGCCCTAATCAGGGAGGAACCAGGGTATGGGAAGATACGCAGTATTTT. This sequence encodes CASPNQGGTRVWEDTQYF.

The V and J genes are TRBV11-2 and TRBJ2-1, with D possibly matching TRBD1 (6 bases). Germline V gives CDR1 SGHAT, CDR2 FQNNGV. Between the trimmed V and J ends, which lost 7 bases and 5 bases, there was a span of 12 bases. The CDR3 sequence is 13 residues long. CDR3 in amino acids: CASTIAGDNEQFF. The CDR3 DNA is TGTGCCAGCACCATAGCAGGGGACAATGAGCAGTTCTTC.

V gene TRBV7-9 combines with J gene TRBJ2-5, with 10 bases aligning to TRBD2. Germline V gene lookup returns CDR1 SEHNR and CDR2 FQNEAQ (reference sequence). The CDR3 has 16 amino acids. V lost 5 bases to trimming and J lost 4 bases; unmatched junction nucleotides: 10. The CDR3 sequence is CASSNPGLARGETQYF. CDR3 nucleotide sequence: TGTGCCAGCAGCAACCCGGGACTAGCGCGGGGAGAGACCCAGTACTTC.

The chain combines TRBV28 with TRBJ1-2; the match to TRBD1 covers 9 bases. This CDR3 region has 17 residues. Germline loops: CDR1 MDHEN, CDR2 SYDVKM. V was pared by 7 bases and J by 5 bases, with 17 bases of the junction left unmatched. The DNA for the CDR3 is TGTGCCAGCACCATACAGGGGGCCCACCTATTAGGTTATGGCTACACCTTC. It translates to CASTIQGAHLLGYGYTF.

This chain's CDR3 is CASTQGADRGLQPQHF. DNA for the CDR3: TGTGCCAGCACCCAGGGGGCCGACAGGGGGCTTCAGCCCCAGCATTTT. V is TRBV6-6 and J is TRBJ1-5; 10 positions match TRBD1. The V segment lost 7 bases and the J segment 6 bases; nucleotides outside the gene matches: 12. This CDR3 has 16 amino acids. The germline V gene has CDR1 MNHNY and CDR2 SVGAGI (reference sequence).

The chain carries TRBV18 and TRBJ2-7; 11 nucleotides align to TRBD2. The germline V gene has CDR1 KGHSH and CDR2 LQKENI. V trimming: 6 bases; J trimming: 4 bases; junction bases outside the gene matches: 11. The CDR3 has 16 amino acids. The CDR3 bases are TGTGCCAGCTCCCCCGGGACTAGCGGTATGATTTACGAGCAGTACTTC. This sequence encodes CASSPGTSGMIYEQYF.

Note on this clone: This specimen includes other DNA sequences encoding the same CDR3. The J gene is TRBJ1-2, the V gene TRBV30; a possible D gene is TRBD1 (5 bases). V was trimmed by 5 bases and J by 1 base, leaving 8 bases between them. The CDR3 has 12 residues. Germline V gives CDR1 GTSNPN, CDR2 SVGIG (reference sequence). CDR3 region: CAWVGVNYGYTF. CDR3 sequence (DNA): TGTGCCTGGGTGGGGGTTAACTATGGCTACACCTTC.

The J gene is TRBJ1-1, the V gene TRBV5-1; D is possibly TRBD1 (6 bases). The germline gives CDR1 SGHRS, CDR2 YFSETQ. CDR3 length equals 15 residues. V was pared by 4 bases and J by 3 bases, with 16 bases between. The chain's CDR3 is CASSAATGLDTEAFF. CDR3 sequence (DNA): TGCGCCAGCAGCGCTGCAACAGGGTTGGACACTGAAGCTTTCTTT.

The chain carries TRBV28 and TRBJ2-1; D is possibly TRBD2 (6 bases). CDR3 size: 17 residues. Germline V gene sequence: CDR1 MDHEN, CDR2 SYDVKM. Deletions cut 7 bases from V and 0 bases from J, with 19 bases between. The CDR3, as DNA: TGTGCCAGCAACCCTGGCGGGAACCCGAGCTCCTACAATGAGCAGTTCTTC. This codes for CASNPGGNPSSYNEQFF.